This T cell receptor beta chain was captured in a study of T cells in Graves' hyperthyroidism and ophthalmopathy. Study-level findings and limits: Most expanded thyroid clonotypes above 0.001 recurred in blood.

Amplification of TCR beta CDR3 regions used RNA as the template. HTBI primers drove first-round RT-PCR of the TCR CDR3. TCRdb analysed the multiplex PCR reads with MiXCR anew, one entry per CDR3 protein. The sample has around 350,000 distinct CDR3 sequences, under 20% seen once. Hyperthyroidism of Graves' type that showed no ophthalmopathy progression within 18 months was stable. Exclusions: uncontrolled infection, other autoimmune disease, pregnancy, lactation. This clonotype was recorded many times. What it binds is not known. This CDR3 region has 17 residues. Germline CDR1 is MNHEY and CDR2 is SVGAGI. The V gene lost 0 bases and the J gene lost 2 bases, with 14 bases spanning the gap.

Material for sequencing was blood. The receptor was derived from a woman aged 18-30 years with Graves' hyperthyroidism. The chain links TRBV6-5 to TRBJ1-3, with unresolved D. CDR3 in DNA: TGTGCCAGCAGTTACTCGAATACCTTGAAGGCTGGAAACACCATATATTTT. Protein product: CASSYSNTLKAGNTIYF.